These T cell receptor beta chains were read from a single sample in a study of identical twins. From the 5' RACE reads, TCRdb called clonotypes with MiXCR, one entry per CDR3 protein. Of fewer than 350,000 distinct CDR3 sequences in the sample, 6.5% to 9.5% were seen once. This same sample was also taken into another study, of yellow fever vaccine responses in identical twins.

The sequencing input was memory (CD45RO+) T cells sorted from blood. The receptors here all came from a woman under 30 in good health. Both conserved end residues are part of each CDR3. D genes are given only for firm matches. Clone size appears in some rows only: once, few, many, or a class for an expanded clone.

J	D	size	V	CDR3	DNA
TRBJ1-1	NA	many	TRBV3-1	CASSHKNTEAFF	TGTGCCAGCAGCCACAAGAACACTGAAGCTTTCTTT
TRBJ2-1	NA	many	TRBV7-9	CASSPSDNSYNEQFF	TGTGCCAGCAGTCCTTCGGACAACTCCTACAATGAGCAGTTCTTC
TRBJ1-3	NA	few	TRBV28	CASRSTRVPGNTIYF	TGTGCCAGCAGATCGACCAGAGTTCCTGGAAACACCATATATTTT
TRBJ2-1	NA	NA	TRBV7-3	CASSTGFYNEQFF	TGTGCTAGCAGCACAGGGTTCTACAATGAGCAGTTCTTC
TRBJ1-5	NA	many	TRBV6-1	CASSDRYLSNQPQHF	TGTGCCAGCAGTGACAGGTACCTTAGCAATCAGCCCCAGCATTTT
TRBJ2-1	NA	few	TRBV14	CASSQSSGYNEQFF	TGTGCCAGCAGCCAAAGCAGCGGCTACAATGAGCAGTTCTTC
TRBJ1-6	NA	NA	TRBV20-1	CSARDLAGLRAYNSPLHF	TGCAGTGCTAGAGATCTCGCGGGCCTGAGGGCCTATAATTCACCCCTCCACTTT
TRBJ2-3	TRBD2	NA	TRBV28	CASRQPTAGGPTDTQYF	TGTGCCAGCAGACAACCTACGGCGGGAGGGCCCACAGATACGCAGTATTTT
TRBJ2-1	NA	few	TRBV5-6	CASSSGGSHNEQFF	TGTGCCAGCAGCTCTGGGGGATCCCACAATGAGCAGTTCTTC
TRBJ2-3	NA	many	TRBV6-4	CASSATNHTDTQYF	TGTGCCAGCAGTGCGACTAACCACACAGATACGCAGTATTTT
TRBJ2-3	TRBD2	NA	TRBV28	CASSPGTSVDTQYF	TGTGCCAGCAGTCCGGGGACTAGCGTAGATACGCAGTATTTT
TRBJ2-1	NA	NA	TRBV6-2/TRBV6-3	CASGGKSGTDYYNEQFF	TGTGCCAGCGGGGGGAAGTCCGGGACAGACTACTACAATGAGCAGTTCTTC
TRBJ2-1	NA	many	TRBV5-1	CASSSLADNEQFF	TGCGCCAGCAGCTCGTTAGCCGACAATGAGCAGTTCTTC
TRBJ1-2	TRBD1	many	TRBV5-1	CASTSGTGGNYGYTF	TGCGCCAGTACTTCCGGGACAGGAGGAAACTATGGCTACACCTTC
TRBJ2-1	TRBD1	NA	TRBV29-1	CSVGGTGGPGNEQFF	TGCAGCGTTGGGGGGACAGGGGGACCGGGCAATGAGCAGTTCTTC
TRBJ2-7	TRBD2	many	TRBV28	CASSLSSGRAYEQYF	TGTGCCAGCAGTTTAAGTAGCGGGAGGGCCTACGAGCAGTACTTC
TRBJ2-3	TRBD1	NA	TRBV20-1	CSATGQGAGIADTQYF	TGCAGTGCTACAGGACAGGGGGCGGGCATCGCAGATACGCAGTATTTT
TRBJ2-3	NA	NA	TRBV7-9	CASSSRGYDTDTQYF	TGTGCCAGCAGCTCCAGGGGTTACGACACAGATACGCAGTATTTT
TRBJ2-5	NA	many	TRBV10-3	CAIRETVSGTYQETQYF	TGTGCCATCAGGGAGACCGTGTCGGGGACGTACCAAGAGACCCAGTACTTC
TRBJ1-6	TRBD1	NA	TRBV6-4	CASSETGEDSSPLHF	TGTGCCAGCAGTGAAACAGGGGAAGACAGTTCACCCCTCCACTTT